Listed below are T cell receptor beta chains from one sample, sequenced in a study of blood T cell repertoires in COVID-19. TCRdb's copy holds only in-frame clones and misses some; the assay was immunoSEQ multiplex PCR. The data contain 100,000 to 150,000 clones, roughly 85% of them singletons. Material: peripheral blood. The receptors originated from an elderly woman with acute or convalescent COVID-19. The CDR3 runs from the conserved cysteine through the conserved F or W. D genes are given only for firm matches. Where a row states a size, it is once, few, many or the class of an expanded clone; other rows omit it.

>13|TRBV7-2|TRBJ1-1|-|-
CASSLSRDTEAFF
TGTGCCAGCAGCCTGAGCAGGGACACTGAAGCTTTCTTT
>16|TRBV5-1|TRBJ2-5|-|-
CASSFGGGAGQETQYF
TGCGCCAGCAGCTTTGGAGGGGGGGCTGGCCAAGAGACCCAGTACTTC
>14|TRBV13|TRBJ2-2|-|-
CASRRQGTSGELFF
TGTGCCAGCAGAAGGCAGGGGACCTCCGGGGAGCTGTTTTTT
>13|TRBV18|TRBJ2-5|-|-
CASSPLSRETQYF
TGTGCCAGCTCACCGTTATCGAGGGAGACCCAGTACTTC
>15|TRBV5-1|TRBJ1-4|-|-
CASSPWGQTGEKLFF
TGCGCCAGCAGCCCCTGGGGGCAAACGGGTGAAAAACTGTTTTTT
>15|TRBV4-3|TRBJ1-3|-|TRBD1
CASSHRQGAGNTIYF
TGCGCCAGCAGCCATAGACAGGGCGCTGGAAACACCATATATTTT
>15|TRBV7-3|TRBJ2-3|-|TRBD2
CASSLTSAGGDTQYF
TGTGCCAGCAGCCTAACTAGCGCCGGCGGGGATACGCAGTATTTT
>16|TRBV7-9|TRBJ2-5|-|TRBD2
CASSLVSGGASETQYF
TGTGCCAGCAGCTTAGTTAGCGGGGGGGCCAGTGAGACCCAGTACTTC
>14|TRBV9|TRBJ2-2|-|-
CASSVALPTGELFF
TGTGCCAGCAGCGTAGCACTCCCCACCGGGGAGCTGTTTTTT
>13|TRBV5-1|TRBJ2-5|-|-
CASSPGPSETQYF
TGCGCCAGCAGCCCTGGGCCGTCAGAGACCCAGTACTTC
>15|TRBV5-1|TRBJ2-5|-|TRBD2
CASSAGGTTYETQYF
TGCGCCAGCAGCGCGGGCGGGACTACCTATGAGACCCAGTACTTC
>16|TRBV10-1|TRBJ1-5|-|-
CASRRQSPYVNQPQHF
TGCGCCAGCAGGAGACAGTCACCATACGTCAATCAGCCCCAGCATTTT
>16|TRBV6-2/TRBV6-3|TRBJ2-3|once|TRBD2
CASSYATSGGRDTQYF
TGTGCCAGCAGTTACGCCACAAGCGGGGGCCGGGATACGCAGTATTTT
>15|TRBV6-2/TRBV6-3|TRBJ1-6|few|TRBD1
CASSYSGQGNSPLHF
TGTGCCAGCAGTTACTCGGGACAGGGAAATTCACCCCTCCACTTT
>12|TRBV12-3/TRBV12-4|TRBJ1-2|-|-
CASSTGGYGYTF
TGTGCCAGCAGTACGGGAGGCTATGGCTACACCTTC
>13|TRBV18|TRBJ2-5|-|-
CASSPGSGETQYF
TGTGCCAGCTCACCAGGCTCGGGAGAGACCCAGTACTTC
>14|TRBV6-2/TRBV6-3|TRBJ1-1|-|-
CASSYSRGGTEAFF
TGTGCCAGCAGTTACTCGAGGGGGGGAACTGAAGCTTTCTTT
>17|TRBV3-1/TRBV3-2|TRBJ1-2|-|-
CASSPRGSRTQNYGYTF
TGTGCCAGCAGCCCAAGGGGTTCGCGCACGCAGAACTATGGCTACACCTTC
>20|TRBV7-6|TRBJ1-3|-|TRBD1
CASSPITRGSTTGVGNTIYF
TGTGCCAGCAGCCCTATAACCCGGGGGTCAACCACAGGGGTTGGAAACACCATATATTTT
>14|TRBV6-5|TRBJ1-2|once|-
CASSYAQGNYGYTF
TGTGCCAGCAGTTACGCGCAGGGGAACTATGGCTACACCTTC
>14|TRBV6-5|TRBJ1-1|-|-
CASTKRIGNTEAFF
TGTGCCAGCACCAAGAGGATAGGGAACACTGAAGCTTTCTTT
>16|TRBV9|TRBJ1-2|-|TRBD1
CASSVDVGQGTYGYTF
TGTGCCAGCAGCGTAGACGTAGGACAGGGGACGTATGGCTACACCTTC
>14|TRBV7-2|TRBJ2-2|once|-
CASSLGGGAGELFF
TGTGCCAGCAGCTTGGGAGGAGGGGCCGGGGAGCTGTTTTTT
>16|TRBV3-1/TRBV3-2|TRBJ1-6|-|-
CASSPWRGAIYSPLHF
TGTGCCAGCAGCCCGTGGCGTGGGGCAATCTATTCACCCCTCCACTTT
>15|TRBV6-2/TRBV6-3|TRBJ1-1|-|TRBD1
CASSPAGRGTTEAFF
TGTGCCAGCAGCCCCGCGGGCAGGGGGACCACTGAAGCTTTCTTT
>17|TRBV9|TRBJ1-6|-|TRBD1
CASSVGGTGSVASPLHF
TGTGCCAGCAGCGTAGGGGGGACAGGGTCCGTGGCTTCACCCCTCCACTTT
>14|TRBV6-5|TRBJ1-3|-|-
CASSYGQSRNTIYF
TGTGCCAGCAGTTACGGACAGAGCCGAAACACCATATATTTT
>15|TRBV10-3|TRBJ2-6|-|-
CAISDRVSGANVLTF
TGTGCCATCAGTGATAGAGTCTCTGGGGCCAACGTCCTGACTTTC
>14|TRBV3-1/TRBV3-2|TRBJ1-1|-|-
CASSPRGQTMGAFF
TGTGCCAGCAGCCCCCGCGGGCAGACGATGGGAGCTTTCTTT
>15|TRBV4-3|TRBJ2-1|-|-
CASSQDEYSYNEQFF
TGCGCCAGCAGCCAAGATGAGTACTCCTACAATGAGCAGTTCTTC
>15|TRBV19|TRBJ1-2|-|-
CASSMEPTANYGYTF
TGTGCCAGTAGTATGGAACCGACAGCTAACTATGGCTACACCTTC
>16|TRBV4-1|TRBJ2-7|many|TRBD1
CASSQGGTGSSYEQYF
TGCGCCAGCAGCCAAGGGGGGACAGGGAGCTCCTACGAGCAGTACTTC
>16|TRBV7-8|TRBJ2-7|few|TRBD1
CASSSRGQGARHEQYF
TGTGCCAGCAGCTCCCGGGGACAGGGGGCACGCCACGAGCAGTACTTC
>14|TRBV5-8|TRBJ1-2|-|-
CASSLWGVSWGYTF
TGTGCCAGCAGCTTGTGGGGAGTATCTTGGGGCTACACCTTC
>12|TRBV28|TRBJ1-1|-|-
CASTLQGTEAFF
TGTGCCAGCACCCTTCAGGGCACTGAAGCTTTCTTT
>13|TRBV12-3/TRBV12-4|TRBJ1-1|-|-
CASSFRGNTEAFF
TGTGCCAGCAGTTTTCGGGGGAACACTGAAGCTTTCTTT
>12|TRBV6-5|TRBJ1-2|-|-
CASKSGVYGYTF
TGTGCCAGCAAATCGGGGGTCTATGGCTACACCTTC
>15|TRBV23-1|TRBJ1-1|-|-
CASSQCKGMNTEAFF
TGCGCCAGCAGTCAATGTAAGGGGATGAACACTGAAGCTTTCTTT
>16|TRBV10-1|TRBJ2-3|-|-
CASSETGGEYTDTQYF
TGCGCCAGCAGTGAGACGGGCGGGGAGTACACAGATACGCAGTATTTT
>13|TRBV5-1|TRBJ1-1|few|TRBD1
CASSLGTGGTAFF
TGCGCCAGCAGCTTGGGGACAGGGGGAACAGCTTTCTTT
>16|TRBV5-4|TRBJ2-5|-|TRBD2
CASSSLKGTGGETQYF
TGTGCCAGCAGCTCACTGAAAGGGACCGGGGGGGAGACCCAGTACTTC
>15|TRBV7-3|TRBJ1-3|-|-
CASSFLDLRRNTIYF
TGTGCCAGCAGCTTCCTCGACTTAAGGAGAAACACCATATATTTT
>14|TRBV12-5|TRBJ2-2|-|-
CASSGTGNTGELFF
TGTGCTAGTAGCGGGACAGGGAACACCGGGGAGCTGTTTTTT
>21|TRBV27|TRBJ1-2|-|-
CASSHQKVIDFMLGSDYGYTF
TGTGCCAGCAGTCACCAAAAGGTGATCGACTTTATGCTGGGTTCTGACTATGGCTACACCTTC
>14|TRBV5-5|TRBJ1-2|-|TRBD1
CASRPRTGGYGYTF
TGTGCCAGCAGACCTCGGACAGGGGGCTATGGCTACACCTTC
>11|TRBV28|TRBJ1-2|few|-
CASSRAYGYTF
TGTGCCAGCAGCAGGGCTTATGGCTACACCTTC
>14|TRBV28|TRBJ1-5|-|TRBD1
CAVWGTGGNQPQHF
TGTGCCGTTTGGGGCACAGGGGGGAATCAGCCCCAGCATTTT
>12|TRBV10-1|TRBJ1-1|-|-
CPSEREGTEAFF
TGCCCGAGCGAGCGGGAGGGCACTGAAGCTTTCTTT
>14|TRBV6-2/TRBV6-3|TRBJ2-7|-|-
CASSYYRGFHEQYF
TGTGCCAGCAGTTACTACCGGGGATTCCACGAGCAGTACTTC